Included here is one T cell receptor beta chain sequence, with context. The CDR3 spans 13 residues. V shed 1 base and J shed 0 bases, with 4 bases lying between them. Germline V lookup: CDR1 SGHDN, CDR2 FVKESK. The entry originates in a study of T cells in localized non-small cell lung cancer. Measured with immunoSEQ multiplex PCR; TCRdb has only the in-frame clones, and not every one. The table lists fewer than 3,000 clones, 30% to 35% of them singletons, with less than 15% in the top ten. Sequencing used lung tumor tissue, obtained before any cancer treatment. V gene TRBV14 combines with J gene TRBJ2-7; D remains unclear. The receptor comes from a man aged 40-75 years with stage II lung adenocarcinoma. The CDR3 nucleotides are TGTGCCAGCAGCCAAGTTTTCTCCTACGAGCAGTACTTC. Translated, it gives CASSQVFSYEQYF.